This TCR beta chain was profiled in a study of blood T cells in healthy people across ages. The V and J ends lost 3 bases and 4 bases respectively, with 16 bases between them. The CDR3 consists of 16 residues. Looked up from germline, CDR1 is MDHEN and CDR2 is SYDVKM. A J-beta primer mix and a sample-barcoded 5' primer were used in a second PCR of roughly 6 to 11 cycles. Each TCR beta cDNA got a 12-nucleotide random molecular identifier. In TCRdb, the 5' RACE reads were re-called with MiXCR into one record per CDR3 protein. The sample yields approximately 1.5 million distinct CDR3 sequences, 42% seen once. Study conclusions and caveats: Age brought a roughly linear fall in TCR beta diversity measured per million T cells.

In the case of this clonotype: Antigen: not known.

The people who gave samples were healthy Caucasians from Russia, aged roughly 6 to 95. Investigators took roughly 9.5 milliliters of peripheral blood from every donor. The sequence came from a woman in her late teens or twenties in good health. Sequencing input: blood. The chain is built from TRBV28 and TRBJ1-5; D unclear. As DNA, the CDR3 is TGTGCCAGCAGTTTGGGTTCGCAGTTTTATAATCAGCCCCAGCATTTT. Translated, it gives CASSLGSQFYNQPQHF. The full variable domain, in which reference TRBV28 and TRBJ1-5 provide the parts outside the CDR3, is DVKVTQSSRYLVKRTGEKVFLECVQDMDHENMFWYRQDPGLGLRLIYFSYDVKMKEKGDIPEGYSVSREKKERFSLILESASTNQTSMYLCASSLGSQFYNQPQHFGDGTRLSIL.